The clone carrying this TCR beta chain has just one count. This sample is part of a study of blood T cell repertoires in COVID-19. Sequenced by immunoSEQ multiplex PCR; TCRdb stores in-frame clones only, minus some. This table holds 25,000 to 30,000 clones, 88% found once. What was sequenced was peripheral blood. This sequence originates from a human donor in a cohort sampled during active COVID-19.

Written as DNA, the CDR3 is TGCAGCGGACAGGTTCTGAACACTGAAGCTTTCTTT. It is translated as CSGQVLNTEAFF. The chain links TRBV29-1 to TRBJ1-1; tentatively, D is TRBD1 (6 bases). In germline, CDR1 is SQVTM, CDR2 ANQGSEA. CDR3 size: 12 residues. V was pared by 7 bases and J by 0 bases, with 9 bases between.